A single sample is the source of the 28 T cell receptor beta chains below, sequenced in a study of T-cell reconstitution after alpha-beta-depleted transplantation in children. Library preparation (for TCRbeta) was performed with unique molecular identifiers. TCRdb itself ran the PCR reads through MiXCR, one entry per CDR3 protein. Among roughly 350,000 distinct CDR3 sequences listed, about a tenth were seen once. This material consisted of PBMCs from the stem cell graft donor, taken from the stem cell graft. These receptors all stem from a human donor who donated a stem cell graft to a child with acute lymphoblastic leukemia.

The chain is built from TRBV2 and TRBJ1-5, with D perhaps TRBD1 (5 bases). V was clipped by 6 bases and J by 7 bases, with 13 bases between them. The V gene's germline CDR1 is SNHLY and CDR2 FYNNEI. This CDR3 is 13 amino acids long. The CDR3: CASRGGIGQPQHF. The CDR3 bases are TGTGCCAGCAGGGGGGGAATAGGGCAGCCCCAGCATTTT.

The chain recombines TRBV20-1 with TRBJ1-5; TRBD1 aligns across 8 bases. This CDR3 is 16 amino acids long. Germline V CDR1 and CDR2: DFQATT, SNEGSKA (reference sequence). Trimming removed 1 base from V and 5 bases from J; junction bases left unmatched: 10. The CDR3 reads CSARGGGTGQYQPQHF. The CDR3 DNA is TGCAGTGCTAGAGGCGGGGGGACAGGTCAATATCAGCCCCAGCATTTT.

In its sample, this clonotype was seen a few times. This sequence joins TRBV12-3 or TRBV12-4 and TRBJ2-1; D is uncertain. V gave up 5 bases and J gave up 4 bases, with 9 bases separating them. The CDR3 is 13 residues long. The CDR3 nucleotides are TGTGCCAGCAGTGCGAGACTGTACAATGAGCAGTTCTTC. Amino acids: CASSARLYNEQFF.

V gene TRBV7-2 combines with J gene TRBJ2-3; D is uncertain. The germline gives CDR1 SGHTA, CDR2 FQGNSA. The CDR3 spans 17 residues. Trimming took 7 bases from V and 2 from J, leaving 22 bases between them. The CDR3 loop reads CASTPMGGGASTDTQYF. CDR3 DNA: TGTGCCAGCACCCCAATGGGTGGCGGAGCGTCCACAGATACGCAGTATTTT.

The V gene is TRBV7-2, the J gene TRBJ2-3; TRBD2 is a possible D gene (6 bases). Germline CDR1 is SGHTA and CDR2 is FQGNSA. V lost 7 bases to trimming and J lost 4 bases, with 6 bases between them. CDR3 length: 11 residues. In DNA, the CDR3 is TGTGCCAGCACTAGCGCAGATACGCAGTATTTT. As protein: CASTSADTQYF.

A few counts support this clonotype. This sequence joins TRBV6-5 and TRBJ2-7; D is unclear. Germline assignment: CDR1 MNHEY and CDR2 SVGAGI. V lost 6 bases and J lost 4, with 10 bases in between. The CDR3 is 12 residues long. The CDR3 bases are TGTGCCAGCAGGACTCGGGCGTACGAGCAGTACTTC. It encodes CASRTRAYEQYF.

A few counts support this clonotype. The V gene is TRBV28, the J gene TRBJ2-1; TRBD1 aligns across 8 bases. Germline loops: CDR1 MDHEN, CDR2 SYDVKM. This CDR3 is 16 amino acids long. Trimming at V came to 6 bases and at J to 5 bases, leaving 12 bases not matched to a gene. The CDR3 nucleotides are TGTGCCAGCAGGACCCCCAGGGGGCGCGACCACAATGAGCAGTTCTTC. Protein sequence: CASRTPRGRDHNEQFF.

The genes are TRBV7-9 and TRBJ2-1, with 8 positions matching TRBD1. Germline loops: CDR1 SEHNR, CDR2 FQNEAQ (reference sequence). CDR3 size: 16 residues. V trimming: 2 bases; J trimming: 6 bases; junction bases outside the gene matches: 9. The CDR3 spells CASSLLPDRELNEQFF. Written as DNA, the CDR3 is TGTGCCAGCAGCTTACTCCCGGACAGGGAGCTCAATGAGCAGTTCTTC.

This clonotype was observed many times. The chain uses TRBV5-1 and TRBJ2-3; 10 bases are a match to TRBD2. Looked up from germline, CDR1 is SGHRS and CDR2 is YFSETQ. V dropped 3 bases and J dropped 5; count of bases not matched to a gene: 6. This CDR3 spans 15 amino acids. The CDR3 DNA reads TGCGCCAGCAGCTCCAGCGGGAGGGTGGTAGATACGCAGTATTTT. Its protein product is CASSSSGRVVDTQYF.

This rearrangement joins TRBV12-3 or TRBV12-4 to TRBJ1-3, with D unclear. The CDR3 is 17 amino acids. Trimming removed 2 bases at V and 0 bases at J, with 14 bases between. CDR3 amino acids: CASSLNRGGSSGNTIYF. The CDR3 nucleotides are TGTGCCAGCAGTTTAAATCGAGGCGGGTCCTCTGGAAACACCATATATTTT.

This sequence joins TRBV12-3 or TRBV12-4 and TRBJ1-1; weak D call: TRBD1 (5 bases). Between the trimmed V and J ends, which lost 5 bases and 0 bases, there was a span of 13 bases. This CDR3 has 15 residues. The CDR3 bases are TGTGCCAGCAGTCCCTCCTGGGGCATGAACACTGAAGCTTTCTTT. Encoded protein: CASSPSWGMNTEAFF.

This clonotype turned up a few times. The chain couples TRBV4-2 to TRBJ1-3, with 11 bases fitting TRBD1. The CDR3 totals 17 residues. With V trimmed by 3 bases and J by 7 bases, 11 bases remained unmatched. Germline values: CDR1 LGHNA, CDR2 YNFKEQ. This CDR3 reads CASSQQDRGLRGNTIYF. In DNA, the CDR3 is TGTGCCAGCAGCCAGCAGGACAGGGGGCTGAGGGGGAACACCATATATTTT.

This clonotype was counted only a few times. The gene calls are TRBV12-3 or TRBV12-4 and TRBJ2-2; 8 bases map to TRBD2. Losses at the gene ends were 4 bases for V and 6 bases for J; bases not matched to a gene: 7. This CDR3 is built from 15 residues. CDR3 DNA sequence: TGTGCCAGCAGTTCGCCAGCGGGAGAAGCCGGGGAGCTGTTTTTT. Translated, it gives CASSSPAGEAGELFF.

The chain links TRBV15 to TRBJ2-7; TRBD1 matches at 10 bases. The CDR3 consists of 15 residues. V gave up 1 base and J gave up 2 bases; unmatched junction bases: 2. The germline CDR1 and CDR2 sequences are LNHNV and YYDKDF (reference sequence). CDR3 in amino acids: CATSRGGTGAYEQYF. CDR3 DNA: TGTGCCACCAGCAGAGGCGGGACAGGGGCCTACGAGCAGTACTTC.

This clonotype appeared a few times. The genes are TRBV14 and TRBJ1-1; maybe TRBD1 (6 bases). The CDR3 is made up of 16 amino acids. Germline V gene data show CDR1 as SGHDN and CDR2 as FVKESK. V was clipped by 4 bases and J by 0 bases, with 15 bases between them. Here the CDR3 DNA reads TGTGCCAGCAGCCGCACGCGGAGGGACATGAACACTGAAGCTTTCTTT. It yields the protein CASSRTRRDMNTEAFF.

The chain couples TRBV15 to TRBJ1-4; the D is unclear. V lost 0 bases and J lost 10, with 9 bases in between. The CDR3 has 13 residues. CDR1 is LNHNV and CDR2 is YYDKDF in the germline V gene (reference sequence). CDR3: CATSRDSRGKLFF. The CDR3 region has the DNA TGTGCCACCAGCAGAGATAGTCGGGGAAAACTGTTTTTT.

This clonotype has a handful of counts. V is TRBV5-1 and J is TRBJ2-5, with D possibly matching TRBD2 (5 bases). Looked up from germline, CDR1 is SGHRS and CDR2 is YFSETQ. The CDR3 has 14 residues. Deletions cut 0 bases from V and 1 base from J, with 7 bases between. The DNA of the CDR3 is TGCGCCAGCAGCTTGGGGCGGGTCCAAGAGACCCAGTACTTC. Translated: CASSLGRVQETQYF.

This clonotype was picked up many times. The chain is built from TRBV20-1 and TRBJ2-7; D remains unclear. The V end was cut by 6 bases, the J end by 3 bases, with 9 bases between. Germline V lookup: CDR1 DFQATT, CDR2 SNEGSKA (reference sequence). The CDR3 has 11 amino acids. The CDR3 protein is CSAPVIYEQYF. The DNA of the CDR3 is TGCAGTGCCCCGGTCATCTACGAGCAGTACTTC.

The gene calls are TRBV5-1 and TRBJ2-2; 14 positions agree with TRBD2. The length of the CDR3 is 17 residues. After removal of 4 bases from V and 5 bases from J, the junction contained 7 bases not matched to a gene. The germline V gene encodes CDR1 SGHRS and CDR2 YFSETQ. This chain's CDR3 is CASSQGLAGVSTGELFF. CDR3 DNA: TGCGCCAGCAGCCAGGGACTAGCGGGAGTATCTACCGGGGAGCTGTTTTTT.

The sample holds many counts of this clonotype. In DNA, the CDR3 is TGTGCCTGCCCACCGAGGGCTCAGCCCCAGCATTTT. It yields the protein CACPPRAQPQHF. The chain combines TRBV6-5 with TRBJ1-5; D is ambiguous. The CDR3 has 12 residues. Germline V gene data show CDR1 as MNHEY and CDR2 as SVGAGI. Deletions cut 11 bases from V and 6 bases from J, with 14 bases between.

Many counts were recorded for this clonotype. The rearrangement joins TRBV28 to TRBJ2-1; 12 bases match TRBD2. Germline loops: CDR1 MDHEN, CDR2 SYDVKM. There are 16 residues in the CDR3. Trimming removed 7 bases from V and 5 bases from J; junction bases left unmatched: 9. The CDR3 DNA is TGTGCCAGCATCCCGGGAGGGACTAGCGGGCACAATGAGCAGTTCTTC. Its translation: CASIPGGTSGHNEQFF. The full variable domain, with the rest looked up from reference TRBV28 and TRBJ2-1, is DVKVTQSSRYLVKRTGEKVFLECVQDMDHENMFWYRQDPGLGLRLIYFSYDVKMKEKGDIPEGYSVSREKKERFSLILESASTNQTSMYLCASIPGGTSGHNEQFFGPGTRLTVL.

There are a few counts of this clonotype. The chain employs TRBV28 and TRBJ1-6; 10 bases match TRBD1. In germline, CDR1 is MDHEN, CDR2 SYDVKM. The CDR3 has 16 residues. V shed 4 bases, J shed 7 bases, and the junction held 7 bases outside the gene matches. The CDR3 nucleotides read TGTGCCAGCAGTTCTTTTGGACAGGGGGTGAATTCACCCCTCCACTTT. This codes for CASSSFGQGVNSPLHF. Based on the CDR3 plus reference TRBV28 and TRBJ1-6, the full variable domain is DVKVTQSSRYLVKRTGEKVFLECVQDMDHENMFWYRQDPGLGLRLIYFSYDVKMKEKGDIPEGYSVSREKKERFSLILESASTNQTSMYLCASSSFGQGVNSPLHFGNGTRLTVT.

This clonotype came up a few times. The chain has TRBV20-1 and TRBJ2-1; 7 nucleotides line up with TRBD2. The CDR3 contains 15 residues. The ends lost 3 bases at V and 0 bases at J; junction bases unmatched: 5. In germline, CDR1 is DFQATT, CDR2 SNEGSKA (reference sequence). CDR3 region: CSASPRGVSYNEQFF. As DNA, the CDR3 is TGCAGTGCTAGTCCCCGGGGGGTCTCCTACAATGAGCAGTTCTTC.

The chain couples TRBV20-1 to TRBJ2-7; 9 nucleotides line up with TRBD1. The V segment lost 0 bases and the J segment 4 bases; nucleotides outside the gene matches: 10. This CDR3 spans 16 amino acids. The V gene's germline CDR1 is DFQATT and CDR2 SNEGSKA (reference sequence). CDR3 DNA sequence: TGCAGTGCTAGAGAGCCTGCCGGGACAGGGTATTACGAGCAGTACTTC. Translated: CSAREPAGTGYYEQYF.

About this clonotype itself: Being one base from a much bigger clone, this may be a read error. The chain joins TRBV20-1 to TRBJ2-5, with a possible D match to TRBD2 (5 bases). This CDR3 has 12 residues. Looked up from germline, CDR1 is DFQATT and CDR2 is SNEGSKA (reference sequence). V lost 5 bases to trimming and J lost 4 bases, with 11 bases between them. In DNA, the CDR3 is TGCAGTGCTCGGCCTAGCACAGAGACCCAGTACTTC. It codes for CSARPSTETQYF.

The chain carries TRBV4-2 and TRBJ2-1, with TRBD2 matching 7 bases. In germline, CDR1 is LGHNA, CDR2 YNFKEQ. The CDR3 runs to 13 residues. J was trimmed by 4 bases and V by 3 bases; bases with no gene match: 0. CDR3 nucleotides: TGTGCCAGCAGCCACGGGGGGTACAATGAGCAGTTCTTC. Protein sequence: CASSHGGYNEQFF.

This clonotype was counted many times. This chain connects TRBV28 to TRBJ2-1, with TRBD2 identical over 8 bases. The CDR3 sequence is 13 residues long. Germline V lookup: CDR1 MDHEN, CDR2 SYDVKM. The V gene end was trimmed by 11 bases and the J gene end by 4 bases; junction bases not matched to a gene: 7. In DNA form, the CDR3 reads TGTGCCCACGGGAGGGGACCATACAATGAGCAGTTCTTC. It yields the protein CAHGRGPYNEQFF.

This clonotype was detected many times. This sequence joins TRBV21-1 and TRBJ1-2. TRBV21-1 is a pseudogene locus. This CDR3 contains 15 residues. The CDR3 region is CASSKEPTTEPGYTF. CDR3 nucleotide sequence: TGTGCCAGCAGCAAAGAGCCTACCACTGAACCTGGCTACACCTTC.